This T cell receptor (beta chain) was observed in a study of T cell responses to AZD1222 COVID-19 vaccine. Study outcomes and limitations: Unmutated variant regions reportedly attract nearly half of all spike-specific TCRs. Just six AZD1222 recipients were seropositive at baseline. Among the donors, most were white British and more were female, and clonal diversity was possibly underestimated.

The V gene end was trimmed by 3 bases and the J gene end by 5 bases; junction bases not matched to a gene: 7. This CDR3 has 15 amino acids. CDR1 is SGHRS, CDR2 YFSETQ, per germline. This clone was recorded once. Its target is not known. Here immunoSEQ multiplex PCR was the method, and the copy in TCRdb shows in-frame clones only, minus some. Of about 91,000 clones in the sample, 80% to 95% were seen once. The specimen comprised peripheral blood, sampled 28 days after the second AZD1222 dose. J is TRBJ2-1 and V is TRBV5-1, with 8 positions matching TRBD2. The receptor's source is an adult who received the AZD1222 COVID-19 vaccine. Here the CDR3 reads CASSSGGGLHNEQFF. The DNA of the CDR3 is TGCGCCAGCAGCTCCGGGGGGGGCCTCCACAATGAGCAGTTCTTC.